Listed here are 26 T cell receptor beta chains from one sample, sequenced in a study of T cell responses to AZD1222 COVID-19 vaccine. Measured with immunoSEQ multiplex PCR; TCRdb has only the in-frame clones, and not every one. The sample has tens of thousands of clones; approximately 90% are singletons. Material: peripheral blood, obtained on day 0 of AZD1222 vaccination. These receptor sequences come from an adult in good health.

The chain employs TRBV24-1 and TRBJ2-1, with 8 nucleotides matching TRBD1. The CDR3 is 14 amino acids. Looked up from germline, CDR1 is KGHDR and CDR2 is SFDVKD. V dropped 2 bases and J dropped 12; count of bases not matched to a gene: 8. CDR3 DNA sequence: TGTGCCACCAGTGATTCACCAGGGGGCGCTGGGCAGTTCTTC. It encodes CATSDSPGGAGQFF.

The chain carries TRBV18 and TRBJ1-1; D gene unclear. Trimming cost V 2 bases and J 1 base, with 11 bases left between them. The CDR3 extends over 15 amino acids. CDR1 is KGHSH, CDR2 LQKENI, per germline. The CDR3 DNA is TGTGCCAGCTCACCATCCGCCCCAGGGAACACTGAAGCTTTCTTT. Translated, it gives CASSPSAPGNTEAFF.

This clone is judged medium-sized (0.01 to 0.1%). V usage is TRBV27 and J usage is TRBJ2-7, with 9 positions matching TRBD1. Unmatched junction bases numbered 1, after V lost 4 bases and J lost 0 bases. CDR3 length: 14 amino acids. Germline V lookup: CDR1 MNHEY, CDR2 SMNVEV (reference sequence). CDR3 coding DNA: TGTGCCAGCAGTTCGACAGGGGGCTCCTACGAGCAGTACTTC. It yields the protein CASSSTGGSYEQYF.

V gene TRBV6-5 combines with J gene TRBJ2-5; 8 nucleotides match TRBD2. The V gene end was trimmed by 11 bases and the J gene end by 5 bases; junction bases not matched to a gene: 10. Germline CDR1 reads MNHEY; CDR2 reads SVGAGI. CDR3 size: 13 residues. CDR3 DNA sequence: TGTGCCTGTGTTCCGGGGGGGGGCGAGACCCAGTACTTC. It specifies CACVPGGGETQYF.

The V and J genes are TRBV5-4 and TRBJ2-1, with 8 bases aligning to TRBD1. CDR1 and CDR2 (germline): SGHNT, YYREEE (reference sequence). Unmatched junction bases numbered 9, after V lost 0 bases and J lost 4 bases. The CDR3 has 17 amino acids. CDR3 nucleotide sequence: TGTGCCAGCAGCTTGGCGGGGCTCGGGACAGGATACAATGAGCAGTTCTTC. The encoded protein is CASSLAGLGTGYNEQFF.

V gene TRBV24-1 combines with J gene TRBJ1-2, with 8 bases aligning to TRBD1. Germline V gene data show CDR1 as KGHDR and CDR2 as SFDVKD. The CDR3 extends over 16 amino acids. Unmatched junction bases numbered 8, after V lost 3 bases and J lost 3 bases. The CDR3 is CATSDGDRGSYYGYTF. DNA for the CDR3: TGTGCCACCAGTGATGGTGACAGGGGAAGTTACTATGGCTACACCTTC.

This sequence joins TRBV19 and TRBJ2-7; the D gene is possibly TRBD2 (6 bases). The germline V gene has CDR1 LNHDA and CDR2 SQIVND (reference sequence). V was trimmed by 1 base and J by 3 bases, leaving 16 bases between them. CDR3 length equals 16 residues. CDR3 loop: CASSIGGSAGSYEQYF. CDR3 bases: TGTGCCAGTAGTATAGGTGGGTCGGCGGGAAGCTACGAGCAGTACTTC.

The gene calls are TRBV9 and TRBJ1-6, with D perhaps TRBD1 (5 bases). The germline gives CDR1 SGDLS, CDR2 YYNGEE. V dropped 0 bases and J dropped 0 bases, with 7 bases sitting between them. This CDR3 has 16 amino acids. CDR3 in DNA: TGTGCCAGCAGCGTAGGGGGGGGCTCCTATAATTCACCCCTCCACTTT. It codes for CASSVGGGSYNSPLHF.

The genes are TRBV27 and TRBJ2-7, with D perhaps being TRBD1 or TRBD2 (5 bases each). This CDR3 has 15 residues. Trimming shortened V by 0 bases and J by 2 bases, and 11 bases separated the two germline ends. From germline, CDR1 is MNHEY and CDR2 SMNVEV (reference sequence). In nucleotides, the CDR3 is TGTGCCAGCAGTTTATCCCGGGACGGGACCTACGAGCAGTACTTC. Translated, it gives CASSLSRDGTYEQYF.

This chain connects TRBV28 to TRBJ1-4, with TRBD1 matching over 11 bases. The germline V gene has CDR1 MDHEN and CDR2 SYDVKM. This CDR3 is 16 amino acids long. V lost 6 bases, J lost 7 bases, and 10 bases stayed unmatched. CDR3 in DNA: TGTGCCAGCAGGCGGGACAGGGGGATTTTGAGTGAAAAACTGTTTTTT. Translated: CASRRDRGILSEKLFF.

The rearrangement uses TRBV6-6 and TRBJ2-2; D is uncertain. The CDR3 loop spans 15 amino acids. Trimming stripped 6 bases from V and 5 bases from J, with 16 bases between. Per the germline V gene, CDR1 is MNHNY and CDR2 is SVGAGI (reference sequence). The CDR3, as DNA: TGTGCCAGCAGCCCGCCCGGGCGATCGACCGGGGAGCTGTTTTTT. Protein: CASSPPGRSTGELFF.

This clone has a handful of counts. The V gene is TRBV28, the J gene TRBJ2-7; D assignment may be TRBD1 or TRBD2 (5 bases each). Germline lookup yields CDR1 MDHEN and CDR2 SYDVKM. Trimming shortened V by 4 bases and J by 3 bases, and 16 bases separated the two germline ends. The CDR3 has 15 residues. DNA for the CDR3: TGTGCCAGCAGTTCTCCGGGACGGAACTTCTACGAGCAGTACTTC. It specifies CASSSPGRNFYEQYF.

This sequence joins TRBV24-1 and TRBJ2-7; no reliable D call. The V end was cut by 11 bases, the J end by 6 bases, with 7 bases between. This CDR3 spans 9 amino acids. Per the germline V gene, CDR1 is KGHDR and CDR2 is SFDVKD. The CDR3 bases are TGTGCCATCTGTTGCGAGCAGTACTTC. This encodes CAICCEQYF.

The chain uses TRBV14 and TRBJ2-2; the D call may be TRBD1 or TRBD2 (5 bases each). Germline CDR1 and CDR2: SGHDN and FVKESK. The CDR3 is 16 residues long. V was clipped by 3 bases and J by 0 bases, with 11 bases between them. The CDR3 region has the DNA TGTGCCAGCAGCCAGTCCCGGGGCGCGAACACCGGGGAGCTGTTTTTT. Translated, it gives CASSQSRGANTGELFF.

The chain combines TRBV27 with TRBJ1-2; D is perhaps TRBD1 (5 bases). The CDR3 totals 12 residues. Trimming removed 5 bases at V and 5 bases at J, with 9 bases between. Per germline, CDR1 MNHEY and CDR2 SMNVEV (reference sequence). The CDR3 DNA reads TGTGCCAGCAGTCCCGGGGGGTATGGCTACACCTTC. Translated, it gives CASSPGGYGYTF.

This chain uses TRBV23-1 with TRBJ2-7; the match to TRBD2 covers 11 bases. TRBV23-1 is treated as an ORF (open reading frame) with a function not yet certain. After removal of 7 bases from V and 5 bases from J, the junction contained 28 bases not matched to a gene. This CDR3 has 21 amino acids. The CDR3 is CASNVHPGSDPLAGVTHEQYF. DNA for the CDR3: TGCGCCAGCAACGTTCATCCAGGCTCTGACCCACTAGCGGGAGTTACCCACGAGCAGTACTTC.

The CDR3 protein is CATSDLVGFPDTQYF. CDR3 DNA sequence: TGTGCCACCAGTGATTTGGTAGGGTTCCCAGATACGCAGTATTTT. The gene calls are TRBV24-1 and TRBJ2-3; D not certain. CDR3 length: 15 residues. Trimming removed 0 bases from V and 4 bases from J, with 10 bases in between. Germline assignment: CDR1 KGHDR and CDR2 SFDVKD.

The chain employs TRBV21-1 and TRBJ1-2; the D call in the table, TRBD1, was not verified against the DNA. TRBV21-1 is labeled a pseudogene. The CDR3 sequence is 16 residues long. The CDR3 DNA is TGTGCCAGCAGCAAAGGGGGCAGGCCATCTAACTATGGCTACACCTTC. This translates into CASSKGGRPSNYGYTF.

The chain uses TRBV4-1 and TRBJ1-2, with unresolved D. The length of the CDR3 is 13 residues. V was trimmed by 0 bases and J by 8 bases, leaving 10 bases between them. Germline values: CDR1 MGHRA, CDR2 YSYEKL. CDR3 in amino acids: CASSQDLGPGYTF. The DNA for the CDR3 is TGCGCCAGCAGCCAAGATCTAGGGCCCGGCTACACCTTC.

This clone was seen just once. The CDR3 nucleotides read TGTGCCAGCAGCCTCTCCGGGACCGCCCTGGGGGACATTCAGTACTTC. Translated, it gives CASSLSGTALGDIQYF. The chain joins TRBV7-9 to TRBJ2-4; D is perhaps TRBD1 or TRBD2 (5 bases each). Between the trimmed V and J ends, which lost 5 bases and 8 bases, there was a span of 22 bases. The V gene's germline CDR1 is SEHNR and CDR2 FQNEAQ (reference sequence). The CDR3 length is 16 residues.

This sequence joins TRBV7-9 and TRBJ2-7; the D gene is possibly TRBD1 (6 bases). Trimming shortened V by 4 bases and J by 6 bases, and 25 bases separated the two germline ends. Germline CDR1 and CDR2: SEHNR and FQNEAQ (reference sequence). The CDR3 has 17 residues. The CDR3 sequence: CASSSKTGRETGAEQYF. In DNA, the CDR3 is TGTGCCAGCAGCTCAAAAACCGGTAGGGAGACAGGCGCCGAGCAGTACTTC.

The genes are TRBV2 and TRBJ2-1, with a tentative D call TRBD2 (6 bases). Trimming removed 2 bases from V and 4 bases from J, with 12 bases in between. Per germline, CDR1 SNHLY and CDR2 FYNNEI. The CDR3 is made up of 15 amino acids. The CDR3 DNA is TGTGCCAGCAGTGAAAGGTTAGCGGCGTACAATGAGCAGTTCTTC. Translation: CASSERLAAYNEQFF.

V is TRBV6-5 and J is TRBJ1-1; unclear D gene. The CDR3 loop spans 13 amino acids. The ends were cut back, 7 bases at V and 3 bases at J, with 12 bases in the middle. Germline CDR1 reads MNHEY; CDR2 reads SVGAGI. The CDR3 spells CASIRGRYTEAFF. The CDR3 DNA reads TGTGCCAGCATTAGAGGACGGTACACTGAAGCTTTCTTT.

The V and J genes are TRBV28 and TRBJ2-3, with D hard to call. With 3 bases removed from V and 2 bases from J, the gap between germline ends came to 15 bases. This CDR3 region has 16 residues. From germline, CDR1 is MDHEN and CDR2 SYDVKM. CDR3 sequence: CASSLQHGEFTDTQYF. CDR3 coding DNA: TGTGCCAGCAGTTTGCAACACGGCGAATTCACAGATACGCAGTATTTT.

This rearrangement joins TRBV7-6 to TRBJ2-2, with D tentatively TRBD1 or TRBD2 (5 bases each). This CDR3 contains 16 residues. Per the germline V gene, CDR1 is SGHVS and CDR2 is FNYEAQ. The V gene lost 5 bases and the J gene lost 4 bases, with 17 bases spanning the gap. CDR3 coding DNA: TGTGCCAGCAGCCCCCAGAGGGGCGCGGGCACCGGGGAGCTGTTTTTT. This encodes CASSPQRGAGTGELFF.

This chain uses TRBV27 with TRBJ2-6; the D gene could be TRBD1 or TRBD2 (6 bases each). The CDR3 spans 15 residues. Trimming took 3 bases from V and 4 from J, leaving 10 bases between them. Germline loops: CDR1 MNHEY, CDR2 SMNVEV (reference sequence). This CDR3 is CASSLWGAGANVLTF. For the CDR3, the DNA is TGTGCCAGCAGTTTGTGGGGGGCAGGGGCCAACGTCCTGACTTTC.